The present TCR beta chain was sequenced within a study of blood T cells in healthy people across ages. Notes on this clonotype: Its target is not known.

The second PCR ran about 6 to 11 cycles with a sample-barcoded 5' primer and J-beta primers. TCRdb redid the calling of the 5' RACE reads with MiXCR, one entry per CDR3 protein. The table lists about 1.4 million distinct CDR3 sequences, around 59% of them singletons. General study results and limits: In older individuals, TCR beta diversity per million T cells was lower, falling roughly linearly with age. TCR beta diversity correlated strongly with naive T cell percentage.

A minimum of 6 micrograms of total RNA was extracted per sample. This receptor was identified in a man in his late teens or twenties in good health. The sequenced sample consisted of blood.

The CDR3 DNA is TGTGCCAGCAGTTTTGACAGGGACCTCATGAACACTGAAGCTTTCTTT. It yields the protein CASSFDRDLMNTEAFF. This chain uses TRBV28 with TRBJ1-1; TRBD1 matches at 7 bases. This CDR3 is built from 16 residues. Per the germline V gene, CDR1 is MDHEN and CDR2 is SYDVKM. With 3 bases clipped from V and 0 bases from J, the junction kept 7 bases outside the gene matches.